Listed below are T cell receptor beta chains from one sample, sequenced in a study of shared clonotypes between healthy human individuals. The method was immunoSEQ multiplex PCR; TCRdb's version includes in-frame clones alone and lacks a portion of them. The data hold 750,000 to 1,000,000 clones, with 80% to 95% observed a single time. The specimen sequenced was naive CD8+ T cells sorted from blood. The receptors derive from a man aged 25-45 years in good health. Both conserved end residues are part of each CDR3. Each record gives: V gene, clone size, J gene, D gene, CDR3 DNA, CDR3 protein. The D gene is left open where the match is weak. Clone size, where shown, is once, few, many, or a class for clones that have expanded.

V: TRBV9; size: -; J: TRBJ1-2; D: TRBD1; DNA: TGTGCCAGCAGCGTAGGGACAGGGGACTATGGCTACACCTTC; CDR3: CASSVGTGDYGYTF
V: TRBV6-5; size: -; J: TRBJ1-1; D: -; DNA: TGTGCCAGCAACCACGGGAGGACCCTGAACACTGAAGCTTTCTTT; CDR3: CASNHGRTLNTEAFF
V: TRBV7-6; size: -; J: TRBJ2-1; D: -; DNA: TGTGCCAGCAGCTTAGGACGAAAAAATGAGCAGTTCTTC; CDR3: CASSLGRKNEQFF
V: TRBV11-2; size: -; J: TRBJ2-1; D: TRBD2; DNA: TGTGCCAGCACCATAGCGGGGTTTAATGAGCAGTTCTTC; CDR3: CASTIAGFNEQFF
V: TRBV28; size: -; J: TRBJ2-3; D: TRBD1; DNA: TGTGCCAGCAGTTTCCCACAGGGGACGCAGTATTTT; CDR3: CASSFPQGTQYF
V: TRBV5-1; size: -; J: TRBJ2-1; D: TRBD2; DNA: TGCGCCAGCAGCTTACGGACTAGCGGGATCTACAATGAGCAGTTCTTC; CDR3: CASSLRTSGIYNEQFF
V: TRBV5-6; size: few; J: TRBJ2-7; D: -; DNA: TGTGCCAGCAGCTTCGGTGCCTACGAGCAGTACTTC; CDR3: CASSFGAYEQYF
V: TRBV27; size: -; J: TRBJ1-5; D: -; DNA: TGTGCCAGCAGGCGGGGACAACCTAATCAGCCCCAGCATTTT; CDR3: CASRRGQPNQPQHF
V: TRBV4-1; size: -; J: TRBJ2-4; D: -; DNA: TGCGCCAGCAGCCAAGCCCTCCCAGCGGGAGCCAAAAACATTCAGTACTTC; CDR3: CASSQALPAGAKNIQYF
V: TRBV28; size: -; J: TRBJ1-2; D: -; DNA: TGTGCCAGCACTTCCGGGGGGGACCGCTCCTATGGCTACACCTTC; CDR3: CASTSGGDRSYGYTF
V: TRBV10-3; size: -; J: TRBJ1-2; D: TRBD1; DNA: TGTGCCATCAGTGAGCCCCTCGCAGGGGGAATTTGGGGCTACACCTTC; CDR3: CAISEPLAGGIWGYTF
V: TRBV14; size: -; J: TRBJ2-1; D: TRBD2; DNA: TGTGCCAGCAGCCAACTAGCGGGGGGCTACAATGAGCAGTTCTTC; CDR3: CASSQLAGGYNEQFF
V: TRBV5-6; size: -; J: TRBJ2-1; D: -; DNA: TGTGCCAGCAGCTTGGGGGTCAGGGTATTGGACAATGAGCAGTTCTTC; CDR3: CASSLGVRVLDNEQFF
V: TRBV4-1; size: -; J: TRBJ2-3; D: -; DNA: TGCGCCAGCAGCCAAGTAATAACAGGGATCACAGATACGCAGTATTTT; CDR3: CASSQVITGITDTQYF
V: TRBV10-3; size: -; J: TRBJ2-1; D: TRBD2; DNA: TGTGCCATCAGAACTCGTGCCCCAGCGGGAGAGGGGGATGAGCAGTTCTTC; CDR3: CAIRTRAPAGEGDEQFF
V: TRBV7-9; size: -; J: TRBJ1-1; D: -; DNA: TGTGCCAGCAGCTTCTCTTTCCAGGAAGCTTTCTTT; CDR3: CASSFSFQEAFF
V: TRBV27; size: -; J: TRBJ2-1; D: TRBD1; DNA: TGTGCCAGCAGTCGGGGACAGTCCCATGAGCAGTTCTTC; CDR3: CASSRGQSHEQFF
V: TRBV29-1; size: -; J: TRBJ1-1; D: -; DNA: TGCAGCGTGGGGGGGGACCCGGCAGAAGCTTTCTTT; CDR3: CSVGGDPAEAFF
V: TRBV5-4; size: -; J: TRBJ1-1; D: -; DNA: TGTGCCAGCAGCTTGGTTCTGGGACACACTGAAGCTTTCTTT; CDR3: CASSLVLGHTEAFF
V: TRBV2; size: -; J: TRBJ2-7; D: TRBD2; DNA: TGTGCCAGCCTCTCGACTAGCGGGGGATCCTACGAGCAGTACTTC; CDR3: CASLSTSGGSYEQYF
V: TRBV7-3; size: -; J: TRBJ2-1; D: -; DNA: TGTGCCAGCAGCCTAAGAGAGGGGGGGCGCGGACCCTACAATGAGCAGTTCTTC; CDR3: CASSLREGGRGPYNEQFF